Detailed here is one TCR beta chain. Its target antigen remains unknown. The input lacks base qualities; no much larger clone sits a single base away. This sample was included in a study of CD8 T cells in Susac syndrome (dated by TCRdb to the late 2010s). General notes on the study: The study used repertoire sequencing to test whether antigen drove CD8+ T cell activation and differentiation in Susac syndrome. Beyond this particular receptor, the publication reports: The number of individuals in the TCR sequencing and HLA analysis was recognized as being relatively small.

RNA was extracted with the RNeasy kit and roughly 0.5 to 1 ug was reverse transcribed using random hexamers. The immunoSEQ multiplex PCR assay, which covers 54 Vbeta and 13 Jbeta segments, was used to amplify TCR beta CDR3 regions. PCR amplification bias was corrected by using a synthetic template baseline for primer optimization and computational correction. Per the original workflow: Only productive sequences were kept, with reads annotated to V, D and J genes according to IMGT and analyzed in immunoSEQ Analyzer. Clonality was calculated as one minus the Shannon entropy normalized by log2 of the number of productive unique sequences. Public and private clones were assessed among the 100 most prevalent clones of each patient and control. Clones were defined as Susac-specific when absent from the healthy and MS cohorts, from 1,000 to 1,100 published viral clones and from other ImmuneACCESS disease sequences. The public sequencing data were trimmed at Q25 with fastp and processed into clonotypes with MiXCR by TCRdb, which kept only in-frame beta chains. Every entry covers one CDR3 protein and lists the most common genes and DNA from its rows. Clone size and V and J calls follow TCRdb, not the original study. The sample table records about 200,000 distinct CDR3 sequences; 90% to 95% of these occur just once. The ten largest clones capture 0.093% of the sample.

Peripheral blood CD8+ and CD4+ T cells from healthy donors, Susac syndrome patients and multiple sclerosis patients were profiled by high-throughput TCR beta sequencing. The multiple sclerosis controls were treatment-naive patients who had stable or active relapsing-remitting disease and met the revised McDonald criteria. Bulk CD8+ and CD4+ T cells were purified magnetically by negative isolation, whereas CD8+ TEMRA cells were enriched by FACS. Blood was drawn into EDTA tubes, processed within 24 hours, and PBMCs were isolated by density gradient centrifugation. PBMCs intended for TCR sequencing were cryopreserved in liquid nitrogen and were subsequently thawed in a 37 degrees C water bath. Purity of sorted or isolated CD4+, CD8+ and CD8+ TEMRA cells was at least 90%. This TCR came from a human donor with multiple sclerosis. The sequenced material came from CD4+ T cells from PBMCs.

For the CDR3, the sequence is CASSRPGDRLPNTEAFF. The nucleotides are TGTGCCAGCAGCCGGCCGGGAGACCGACTCCCGAACACTGAAGCTTTCTTT. The chain uses TRBV16 and TRBJ1-1; the D gene identity is not certain. The CDR3 runs 17 amino acids, cysteine and phenylalanine included. The DNA shown is the 51-base CDR3, in frame from base 1. The junction carries 19 bases between V and J, which are trimmed by 4 bases and 1 base respectively. Based on the germline V gene, the CDR1 and CDR2 sequences are KGHSY and FQNENV.